A selection of T cell receptor beta chains follows, all from one sample in a study of T cells in Graves' hyperthyroidism and ophthalmopathy. Each CDR3 protein gets one entry after TCRdb re-called the multiplex PCR reads with MiXCR. The sample gives 500,000 to 650,000 distinct CDR3 sequences, 20% of which show up once; about half is in the top ten. Sequencing used blood. These receptors all stem from a man aged 40-55 years with Graves' ophthalmopathy. Each CDR3 is given with its conserved first and last residue. D genes are given only for firm matches. Part of the rows lack a size; the others show once, few, many or a class for expanded clones.

cdr3_nt cdr3_aa j_call v_call clone_size d_call
TGTGCCAGCTCCCGGACTAGCGATTCCGAGCAGTACTTC CASSRTSDSEQYF TRBJ2-7 TRBV18 many TRBD2
TGTGCCAGCAGTAATTGGGACAGCCAAGAGGCCCAGTACTTC CASSNWDSQEAQYF TRBJ2-5 TRBV6-2/TRBV6-3 - TRBD1
TGTGCCATCAGTGAGTCGACTAGCGGGAGTGAGACCCAGTACTTC CAISESTSGSETQYF TRBJ2-5 TRBV10-3 few TRBD2
TGTGCCAGCAGCTTAGGGGCCCCACCAGATACGCAGTATTTT CASSLGAPPDTQYF TRBJ2-3 TRBV7-2 few -
TGTGCCTGGAGCCAAGGGGCTAGGCATCAGCCCCAGCATTTT CAWSQGARHQPQHF TRBJ1-5 TRBV30 - -
TGTGCCAGCAGTATCGGACGGACCAATGAGCAGTTCTTC CASSIGRTNEQFF TRBJ2-1 TRBV6-2/TRBV6-3 few -
TGTGCCAGCTCACCGCCGGGACAGGAGGCCTACGAGCAGTACTTC CASSPPGQEAYEQYF TRBJ2-7 TRBV18 few TRBD1
TGTGCCAGCAGCTTAAAAGGTCAGGTAAGTATTCAGGGCAATCAGCCCCAGCATTTT CASSLKGQVSIQGNQPQHF TRBJ1-5 TRBV7-8 - -
TGTGCCAGCAGTTCCGCCTGGGGAGAGACCCAGTACTTC CASSSAWGETQYF TRBJ2-5 TRBV6-1 few -
TGTGCCAGCAGTTTAAGGGACAGCCACTACGAGCAGTACTTC CASSLRDSHYEQYF TRBJ2-7 TRBV12-3/TRBV12-4 many TRBD1
TGTGCCAGCAGTGAGAGGACGGGAGGGATGAGTGAGCAGTTCTTC CASSERTGGMSEQFF TRBJ2-1 TRBV2 - TRBD2
TGCGCCAGCAGCCAAGGCGAAAGGACTTCTCCCACAGATACGCAGTATTTT CASSQGERTSPTDTQYF TRBJ2-3 TRBV4-1 - -
TGCGCCAGCAGCTCGACTAGCGGGGGGGCCAGGGAGCTGTTTTTT CASSSTSGGARELFF TRBJ2-2 TRBV5-1 - TRBD2
TGTGCCATCAGTGAATCGGGACTAGCGGGAACACAGTACTTC CAISESGLAGTQYF TRBJ2-5 TRBV10-3 - TRBD2
TGTGCCAGCGTTCGGGGGTATAACTATGGCTACACCTTC CASVRGYNYGYTF TRBJ1-2 TRBV2 few -
TGTGCCAGCAGCCTCTTGGGACAGAACACCGGGGAGCTGTTTTTT CASSLLGQNTGELFF TRBJ2-2 TRBV7-3 many -
TGTGCCAGCAGTTTGGAGGGACCCCTAACCCTTAACACTGAAGCTTTCTTT CASSLEGPLTLNTEAFF TRBJ1-1 TRBV28 many -
TGTGCCAGCCGAAGCGGGGATATGGGGGTCGGAATGACTGAAGCTTTCTTT CASRSGDMGVGMTEAFF TRBJ1-1 TRBV28 - -
TGTGCCAGCGGACGGGACTGGAAAGAAAAACTGTTTTTT CASGRDWKEKLFF TRBJ1-4 TRBV6-1 - -
TGTGCCAGTAGTATTGGGTCGGCGGGGGCGTCCTACAATGAGCAGTACTTC CASSIGSAGASYNEQYF TRBJ2-7 TRBV19 - -
TGTGCCAGCACCCCGAGTGGGGGGGCGGATACGCAGTATTTT CASTPSGGADTQYF TRBJ2-3 TRBV5-6 - -
TGCGCCAGCAGCTCCCGGGACAGCAACGAGCAGTACTTC CASSSRDSNEQYF TRBJ2-7 TRBV5-1 many TRBD1
TGTGCCAGCAGTATCCATGGGGACTTAAGCAATCAGCCCCAGCATTTT CASSIHGDLSNQPQHF TRBJ1-5 TRBV2 many -
TGTGCCAGCAGTTACCGGGACTTATACGAGCAGTACTTC CASSYRDLYEQYF TRBJ2-7 TRBV6-2/TRBV6-3 many -
TGTGCCAGCAGTTCTGGGGGAGGACTAGCGCTGCGCAATGAGCAGTTCTTC CASSSGGGLALRNEQFF TRBJ2-1 TRBV27 - TRBD2
TGTGCCTGGAGTGTTGGCGGGAGCTCCTACGAGCAGTACTTC CAWSVGGSSYEQYF TRBJ2-7 TRBV30 many TRBD2
TGTGCCAGCAGCTTTCGCGGCAGGGCAGGGACAGGGTACGAGCAGTACTTC CASSFRGRAGTGYEQYF TRBJ2-7 TRBV11-2 many TRBD1
TGTGCCAGCAGTGAATACAGATCTCTCAATCAGCCCCAGCATTTT CASSEYRSLNQPQHF TRBJ1-5 TRBV6-1 - -
TGTGCCAGCAGCTTCCAGTATTCCGGGGAGCTGTTTTTT CASSFQYSGELFF TRBJ2-2 TRBV7-2 many -
TGCAGCGTTGCGGGGGCCGGGAATGGGCAGTTCTTC CSVAGAGNGQFF TRBJ2-1 TRBV29-1 - -
TGTGCCAGCAGCTTCAGCGGGGGATACAATGAGCAGTTCTTC CASSFSGGYNEQFF TRBJ2-1 TRBV7-9 many TRBD2
TGTGCCAGCAGCCCCGGGACTAGCGGATACAATGAGCAGTTCTTC CASSPGTSGYNEQFF TRBJ2-1 TRBV27 many TRBD2
TGTGCCAGCAGCGTAGTGGACAGGGGATATGGAAACACCATATATTTT CASSVVDRGYGNTIYF TRBJ1-3 TRBV9 - TRBD1
TGCAGTGGTACCTACAGGGGTAGAACCTACAATGAGCAGTTCTTC CSGTYRGRTYNEQFF TRBJ2-1 TRBV20-1 many TRBD1
TGCAGTGCTAGTAAGCAGGGTAGGAATGAGCAGTTCTTC CSASKQGRNEQFF TRBJ2-1 TRBV20-1 few -
TGCAGTGGGACGGACAGCCAAATTAATGAAAAACTGTTTTTT CSGTDSQINEKLFF TRBJ1-4 TRBV20-1 - -
TGTGCCAGCAGCCAATCGGGGGGGCGAATGAGCACTGAAGCTTTCTTT CASSQSGGRMSTEAFF TRBJ1-1 TRBV14 few -
TGCAGTGCTATAAGTTATGGCTACACCTTC CSAISYGYTF TRBJ1-2 TRBV20-1 - -
TGTGCCAGCAGCCAGGGACCCAACTATGGCTACACCTTC CASSQGPNYGYTF TRBJ1-2 TRBV7-8 - -
TGCGCCAGCAGCCCGGGACTCCTAGGACAGAACACTGAAGCTTTCTTT CASSPGLLGQNTEAFF TRBJ1-1 TRBV5-1 - -
TGCAGTGCTAGGGGACTAGCGGGCTGGGGCTACAATGAGCAGTTCTTC CSARGLAGWGYNEQFF TRBJ2-1 TRBV20-1 many TRBD2
TGTGCCAGCAGCCAAGAACCCGCCGATCAGCCCCAGCATTTT CASSQEPADQPQHF TRBJ1-5 TRBV3-1 - -
TGTGCCAGCAGTTGGGCGGAAGATACGCAGTATTTT CASSWAEDTQYF TRBJ2-3 TRBV6-5 - -
TGTGCCGGCAGCCAAGGACAGTCGGGTGAAGCCTTCTTT CAGSQGQSGEAFF TRBJ1-1 TRBV14 once -
TGTGCCAGCAGCAGGGACATGAACACTGAAGCTTTCTTT CASSRDMNTEAFF TRBJ1-1 TRBV3-1 many -
TGTGCCGCGGGACTAGCGGGAGTGTATGAGCAGTTCTTC CAAGLAGVYEQFF TRBJ2-1 TRBV3-1 few TRBD2
TGTGCCAGCAGTTCCCAGCCAGGGGGCAGCAATCAGCCCCAGCATTTT CASSSQPGGSNQPQHF TRBJ1-5 TRBV28 many TRBD1
TGTGCCAGCAGTGAAGCCGCCAGGGGGACAGGGAACAATGAGCAGTTCTTC CASSEAARGTGNNEQFF TRBJ2-1 TRBV2 - TRBD1
TGTGCCAGCAGCTCCGGCCCATCCTACGAGCAGTACTTC CASSSGPSYEQYF TRBJ2-7 TRBV28 many -
TGTGCCAGCAGCTTAGCGGGCGGCTCCCCCGGGGAGCTGTTTTTT CASSLAGGSPGELFF TRBJ2-2 TRBV7-2 few -
TGTGCCAGCAGCCAAGACATCAGGGCTATGAAGCAGTACTTC CASSQDIRAMKQYF TRBJ2-7 TRBV4-2 once -
TGCAGTGCTAGAGACCCCCGATTCGACAGGATCAACGACTATGGCTACACCTTC CSARDPRFDRINDYGYTF TRBJ1-2 TRBV20-1 many -